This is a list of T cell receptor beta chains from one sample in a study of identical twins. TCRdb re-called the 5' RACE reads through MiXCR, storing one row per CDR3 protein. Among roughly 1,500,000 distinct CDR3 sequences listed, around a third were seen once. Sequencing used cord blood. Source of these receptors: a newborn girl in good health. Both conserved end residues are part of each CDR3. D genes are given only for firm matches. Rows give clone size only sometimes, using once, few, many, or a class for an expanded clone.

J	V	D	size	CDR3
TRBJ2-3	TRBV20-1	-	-	CSATPTAATDTQYF
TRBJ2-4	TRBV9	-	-	CASSVADKNIQYF
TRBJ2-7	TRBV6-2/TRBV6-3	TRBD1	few	CASSYGPGTGAYEQYF
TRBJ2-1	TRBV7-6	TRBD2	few	CASSLAPGGMNFGGQFF
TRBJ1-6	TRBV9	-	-	CASSVSSGAPNSSPLHF
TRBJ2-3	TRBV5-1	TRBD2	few	CASSLTSGASDTQYF
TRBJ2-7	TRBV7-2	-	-	CASSLVPQGGNEQYF
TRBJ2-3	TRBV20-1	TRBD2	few	CSARGLSGNSTDTQYF
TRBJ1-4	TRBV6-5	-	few	CASSNREDREKLFF
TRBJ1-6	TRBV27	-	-	CASSIRRNSPLHF
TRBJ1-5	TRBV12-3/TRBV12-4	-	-	CASSFKDSNQPQHF
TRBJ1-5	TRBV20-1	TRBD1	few	CSAIQGDGNQPQHF
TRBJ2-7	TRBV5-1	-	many	CASSSPQAYEQYF
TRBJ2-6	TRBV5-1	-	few	CASSFQTASSGANVLTF
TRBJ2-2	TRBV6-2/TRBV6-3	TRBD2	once	CASSGLAGATGELFF
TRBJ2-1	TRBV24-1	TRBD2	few	CATSDRTSNAYNEQFF
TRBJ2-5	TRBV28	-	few	CASSLWNSQETQYF
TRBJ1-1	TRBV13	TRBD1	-	CASSGWTGLSWGAFF
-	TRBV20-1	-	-	CSARQGPEQYF
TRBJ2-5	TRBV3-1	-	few	CASSQDLGSQETQYF
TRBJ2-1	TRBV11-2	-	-	CASSLVGGTTYNEQFF
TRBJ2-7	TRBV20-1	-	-	CSARGTSSYYEQYF
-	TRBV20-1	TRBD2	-	CSAGLAGGREQYF
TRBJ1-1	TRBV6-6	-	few	CASSGEPNTEAFF
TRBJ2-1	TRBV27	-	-	CATVKGGSYNEQFF
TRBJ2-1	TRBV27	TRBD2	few	CASSLVSGEPNPEQFF
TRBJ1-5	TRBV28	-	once	CASSPYGIQPQHF
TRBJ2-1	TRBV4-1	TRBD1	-	CASSQADRASYNEQFF
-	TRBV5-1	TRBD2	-	CASSPWRAGDGGETQYF
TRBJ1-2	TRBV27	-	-	CASRIGASNYGYTF
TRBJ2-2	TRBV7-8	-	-	CASSLIGSGTGELFF
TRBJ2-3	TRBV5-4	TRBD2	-	CASRGGTSGRSPRGDTQYF
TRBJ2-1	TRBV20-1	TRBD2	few	CSARKAGLGYNEQFF
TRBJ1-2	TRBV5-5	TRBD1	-	CASRPPGQGNYGYTF
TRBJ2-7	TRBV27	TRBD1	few	CASSLFRTGTYEQYF
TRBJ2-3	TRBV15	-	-	CATSRDPRRQDTQYF
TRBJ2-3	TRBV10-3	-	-	CAISTGGTDAQYF
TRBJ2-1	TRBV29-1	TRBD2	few	CSAAGLAGDNEQFF
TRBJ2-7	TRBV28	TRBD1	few	CASSFSIRDRAYEQYF
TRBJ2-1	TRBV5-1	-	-	CASSWGRGYNEQFF
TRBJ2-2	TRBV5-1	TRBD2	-	CASRNSGGANTGELFF
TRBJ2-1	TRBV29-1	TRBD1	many	CSVELWQEGTGINNEQFF
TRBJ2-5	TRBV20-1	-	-	CSASANAYQETQYF
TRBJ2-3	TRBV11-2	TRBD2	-	CASSLRPGLGPDTQYF
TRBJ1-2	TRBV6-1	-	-	CASSHRARYTF
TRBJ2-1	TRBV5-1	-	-	CASSLYDEQFF
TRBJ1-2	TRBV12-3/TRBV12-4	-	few	CASSRQSSYGYTF
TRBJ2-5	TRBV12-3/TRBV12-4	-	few	CASSFQRIPNEQYF
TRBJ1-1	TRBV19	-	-	CASSITATLNTEAFF
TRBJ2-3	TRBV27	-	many	CASSTGWGTDTQYF
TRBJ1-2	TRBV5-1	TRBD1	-	CASSFLGRGGGYTF
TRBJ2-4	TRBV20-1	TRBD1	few	CSARDPRQGWAKNIQYF
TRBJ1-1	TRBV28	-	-	CASSLLDKVLVKAFF
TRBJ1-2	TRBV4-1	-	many	CASSPYREQGYTF
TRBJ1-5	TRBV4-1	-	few	CASSQVVLSNQPQHF
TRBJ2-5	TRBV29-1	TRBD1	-	CSVTGTGTYNEQYF
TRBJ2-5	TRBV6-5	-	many	CASSTTSSDETQYF
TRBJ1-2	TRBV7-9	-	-	CASSLDQVGYTF
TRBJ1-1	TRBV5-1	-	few	CASSPTEGSAEAFF